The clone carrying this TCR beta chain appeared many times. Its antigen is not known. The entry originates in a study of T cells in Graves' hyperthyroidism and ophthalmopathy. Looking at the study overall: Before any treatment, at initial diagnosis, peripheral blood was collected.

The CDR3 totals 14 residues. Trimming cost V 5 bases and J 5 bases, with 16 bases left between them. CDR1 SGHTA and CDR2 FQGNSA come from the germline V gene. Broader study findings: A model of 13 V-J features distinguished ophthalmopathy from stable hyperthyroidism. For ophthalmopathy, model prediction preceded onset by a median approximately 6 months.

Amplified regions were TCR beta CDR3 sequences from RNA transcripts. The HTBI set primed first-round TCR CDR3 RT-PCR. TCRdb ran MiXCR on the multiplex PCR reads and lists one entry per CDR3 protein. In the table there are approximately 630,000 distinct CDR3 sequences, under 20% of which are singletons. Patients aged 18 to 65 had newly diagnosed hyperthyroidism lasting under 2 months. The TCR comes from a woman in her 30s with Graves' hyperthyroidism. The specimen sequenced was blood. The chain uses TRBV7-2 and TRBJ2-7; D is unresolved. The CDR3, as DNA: TGTGCCAGCAGCCCGCGGACGGCAAGGAACGAGCAGTACTTC. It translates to CASSPRTARNEQYF.